This TCR beta chain was sequenced for a study of OX40 agonist ivuxolimab in advanced cancers. Looking at the study overall: Each dose-escalation patient presented with hepatocellular carcinoma, melanoma, renal cell or head and neck cancer. Study conclusions and caveats: There were, on average, more expanded clones in CD8+ T cells than in CD4+. The study observed clonal expansion of CD4+ and CD8+ blood T cells by week 6 at 0.1 to 3.0 mg/kg.

The table lists this clone with a few counts. Its specificity is not known. This CDR3 comprises 14 residues. The ends were cut back, 4 bases at V and 3 bases at J, with 10 bases in the middle. Germline V gene lookup returns CDR1 SNHLY and CDR2 FYNNEI. Sequencing used immunoSEQ multiplex PCR; TCRdb keeps in-frame clones, though not all of them. The table has 55,000 to 75,000 clones, approximately 86% seen once. The chain joins TRBV2 to TRBJ1-5; D ambiguous. The receptor comes from an adult with an advanced solid tumor such as melanoma, head and neck, liver or kidney cancer. Specimen: CD4+ or CD8+ T cells sorted from blood, collected in a trial of the OX40 agonist ivuxolimab. CDR3 bases: TGTGCCAGCAGTGGCCGAGCCGTCAATCAGCCCCAGCATTTT. Protein product: CASSGRAVNQPQHF.